A single sample is the source of the 18 T cell receptor beta chains below, sequenced in a study of T cell responses to AZD1222 COVID-19 vaccine. Repertoires were generated with immunoSEQ multiplex PCR, while TCRdb's copy carries only in-frame clones and drops some. The data contain about 140,000 clones, around nine tenths of them seen just once; the ten biggest clones take up around 1.7%. This sample comprised peripheral blood, obtained on day 0 of AZD1222 vaccination. The receptors stem from an adult in good health.

The gene calls are TRBV2 and TRBJ1-1; D is perhaps TRBD1 (5 bases). The V and J ends lost 4 bases and 4 bases respectively, with 13 bases between them. The CDR3 extends over 14 amino acids. The germline CDR1 and CDR2 sequences are SNHLY and FYNNEI. The CDR3 loop reads CASSAHPQGTEAFF. The CDR3 coding sequence is TGTGCCAGCAGTGCCCACCCCCAGGGCACTGAAGCTTTCTTT. Drawing the rest from reference TRBV2 and TRBJ1-1, the complete variable domain is EPEVTQTPSHQVTQMGQEVILRCVPISNHLYFYWYRQILGQKVEFLVSFYNNEISEKSEIFDDQFSVERPDGSNFTLKIRSTKLEDSAMYFCASSAHPQGTEAFFGQGTRLTVV.

The gene calls are TRBV12-3 or TRBV12-4 and TRBJ2-3; unclear D gene. Trimming cost V 0 bases and J 3 bases, with 4 bases left between them. CDR3 length: 13 residues. CDR3 residues: CASSLALTDTQYF. The DNA for the CDR3 is TGTGCCAGCAGTTTAGCGCTAACAGATACGCAGTATTTT.

The V call is TRBV27, the J call TRBJ1-1; 7 bases agree with TRBD1. V was pared by 4 bases and J by 3 bases, with 5 bases of the junction left unmatched. This CDR3 contains 14 residues. The germline gives CDR1 MNHEY, CDR2 SMNVEV (reference sequence). The chain's CDR3 is CASSSRDRYTEAFF. Written as DNA, the CDR3 is TGTGCCAGCAGTTCTAGGGACAGATACACTGAAGCTTTCTTT.

This sequence joins TRBV4-1 and TRBJ2-7; perhaps TRBD2 as D (5 bases). The germline V gene encodes CDR1 MGHRA and CDR2 YSYEKL. The CDR3 covers 16 residues. The V end lost 2 bases, the J end lost 3 bases, and 17 bases lay between the germline ends. CDR3 bases: TGCGCCAGCAGCCAATCTATAGGGAGCCTGAGCTACGAGCAGTACTTC. Encoded protein: CASSQSIGSLSYEQYF.

The J gene is TRBJ2-7, the V gene TRBV7-2, with 8 nucleotides matching TRBD2. The CDR3 sequence is 15 residues long. Per the germline V gene, CDR1 is SGHTA and CDR2 is FQGNSA. The J segment lost 1 base and the V segment lost 5 bases, leaving 7 bases of the junction unmatched. The CDR3 DNA reads TGTGCCAGCAGCCCAGGCGGACTAGCTTCCTACGAGCAGTACTTC. Encoded protein: CASSPGGLASYEQYF.

The rearrangement uses TRBV2 and TRBJ2-7; D is unresolved. The V end lost 5 bases, the J end lost 1 base, and 6 bases lay between the germline ends. Germline CDR1 and CDR2: SNHLY and FYNNEI. The CDR3 runs 12 residues. CDR3 nucleotides: TGTGCCAGCAGTCTCCAGTCCTACGAGCAGTACTTC. The encoded protein is CASSLQSYEQYF.

The sample holds one count of this clone. One end of the junction does not line up with germline, which may come from a read error. The gene calls are TRBV5-5 and TRBJ2-7, with a weak D call TRBD2 (6 bases). The CDR3 is 12 amino acids. Germline assignment: CDR1 SGHKS and CDR2 YYEKEE (reference sequence). CDR3 protein: CASSLAGREQYF. The CDR3 nucleotides read TGTGCCAGCAGTTTGGCAGGGAGGGAGCAGTACTTC.

The chain has TRBV6-5 and TRBJ1-2; D not resolved. Trimming cost V 0 bases and J 8 bases, with 10 bases left between them. Germline V gene lookup returns CDR1 MNHEY and CDR2 SVGAGI. The CDR3 runs to 13 residues. CDR3 residues: CASSYSISGGYTF. CDR3 DNA sequence: TGTGCCAGCAGTTACTCGATCTCGGGAGGCTACACCTTC.

V is TRBV6-4 and J is TRBJ1-2; D is perhaps TRBD1 (5 bases). The CDR3 is 13 amino acids. The germline gives CDR1 MRHNA, CDR2 SNTAGT. V lost 9 bases, J lost 5 bases, and 16 bases lay in between. For the CDR3, the DNA is TGTGCCAGGCGAAACAGGTCCGGGTATGGCTACACCTTC. It encodes CARRNRSGYGYTF.

In this sample, this clone turned up a few times. The chain combines TRBV5-1 with TRBJ2-7; 10 bases align to TRBD2. V was clipped by 0 bases and J by 6 bases; unmatched bases: 0. The CDR3 totals 13 residues. CDR1 is SGHRS, CDR2 YFSETQ, per germline. For the CDR3, the DNA is TGCGCCAGCAGCTTGGGACTAGCGGGCGAGCAGTACTTC. Its translation is CASSLGLAGEQYF.

The CDR3 is CASSTQGVATEAFF. The CDR3 coding sequence is TGTGCCAGCAGCACCCAGGGCGTAGCGACTGAAGCTTTCTTT. The chain has TRBV5-4 and TRBJ1-1; a possible D gene is TRBD1 (5 bases). V was clipped by 4 bases and J by 5 bases, with 15 bases between them. The CDR3 runs 14 residues. Germline V gene data show CDR1 as SGHNT and CDR2 as YYREEE (reference sequence).

This chain uses TRBV5-4 with TRBJ1-3; perhaps TRBD1 as D (5 bases). Germline CDR1 SGHNT, CDR2 YYREEE (reference sequence). This CDR3 region has 17 residues. Trimming cost V 0 bases and J 0 bases, with 13 bases left between them. The DNA of the CDR3 is TGTGCCAGCAGCTTGGGGGGCACACCTAGCTCTGGAAACACCATATATTTT. As protein: CASSLGGTPSSGNTIYF.

The V and J genes are TRBV19 and TRBJ2-1; D gene unclear. The CDR3 loop spans 15 amino acids. V shed 7 bases and J shed 5 bases, with 18 bases lying between them. Germline CDR1 and CDR2: LNHDA and SQIVND (reference sequence). The CDR3 region is CASTSETRRNNEQFF. The CDR3 region has the DNA TGTGCCAGTACCTCGGAGACCCGGCGAAACAATGAGCAGTTCTTC. Full variable domain (remainder filled in from reference TRBV19 and TRBJ2-1): DGGITQSPKYLFRKEGQNVTLSCEQNLNHDAMYWYRQDPGQGLRLIYYSQIVNDFQKGDIAEGYSVSREKKESFPLTVTSAQKNPTAFYLCASTSETRRNNEQFFGPGTRLTVL.

The gene calls are TRBV5-6 and TRBJ1-1, with D tentatively TRBD1 (6 bases). With 0 bases removed from V and 6 bases from J, the gap between germline ends came to 12 bases. The CDR3 has 14 residues. CDR1 and CDR2 from the germline V gene are SGHDT and YYEEEE. This chain's CDR3 is CASSLGRGEAEAFF. The DNA of the CDR3 is TGTGCCAGCAGCTTGGGCAGGGGAGAGGCTGAAGCTTTCTTT.

The chain recombines TRBV29-1 with TRBJ1-5; D possibly corresponds to TRBD1 (5 bases). Germline V gives CDR1 SQVTM, CDR2 ANQGSEA. The CDR3 runs to 14 residues. V was pared by 6 bases and J by 3 bases, with 15 bases between. The CDR3 coding sequence is TGCAGCGTAGTCCTTTGGGGCGCCAATCAGCCCCAGCATTTT. Translation: CSVVLWGANQPQHF.

This chain's CDR3 is CASSYGGQYGYTF. The CDR3 DNA follows: TGTGCCAGCAGTTATGGGGGACAGTATGGCTACACCTTC. The rearrangement joins TRBV28 to TRBJ1-2, with 7 bases fitting TRBD1. Germline V gene data show CDR1 as MDHEN and CDR2 as SYDVKM. V lost 4 bases, J lost 5 bases, and 4 bases stayed unmatched. CDR3 length: 13 amino acids.

This sequence joins TRBV27 and TRBJ1-5, with no clear D. Trimming cost V 5 bases and J 0 bases, with 11 bases left between them. Looked up from germline, CDR1 is MNHEY and CDR2 is SMNVEV (reference sequence). The CDR3 is 15 amino acids. CDR3 sequence reads: CASSKGSYSNQPQHF. The DNA for the CDR3 is TGTGCCAGCAGTAAAGGGAGTTATAGCAATCAGCCCCAGCATTTT.

This clone has just a few counts. This sequence joins TRBV2 and TRBJ1-2; the D is unclear. Germline lookup yields CDR1 SNHLY and CDR2 FYNNEI. With 2 bases removed from V and 8 bases from J, the gap between germline ends came to 15 bases. The CDR3 contains 14 residues. The CDR3 loop reads CASSERSPLSGYTF. CDR3 in DNA: TGTGCCAGCAGTGAACGCAGCCCCTTGAGCGGCTACACCTTC.